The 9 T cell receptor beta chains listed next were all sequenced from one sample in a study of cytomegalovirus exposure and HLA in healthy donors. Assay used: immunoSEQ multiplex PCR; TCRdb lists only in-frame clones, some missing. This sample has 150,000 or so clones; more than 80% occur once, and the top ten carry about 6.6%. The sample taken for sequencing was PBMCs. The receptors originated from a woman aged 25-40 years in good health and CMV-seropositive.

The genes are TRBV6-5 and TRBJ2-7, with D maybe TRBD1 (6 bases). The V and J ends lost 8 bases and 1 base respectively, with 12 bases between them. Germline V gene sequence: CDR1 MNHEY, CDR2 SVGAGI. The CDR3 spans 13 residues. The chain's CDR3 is CASSGTPSYEQYF. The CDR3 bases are TGTGCCAGCTCCGGGACACCGTCCTACGAGCAGTACTTC.

The CDR3 bases are TGTGCCAGCTCGGGACAGATACTAGCGGGAGAAAACGAGCAGTACTTC. This sequence encodes CASSGQILAGENEQYF. The genes are TRBV28 and TRBJ2-7; 11 positions match TRBD2. CDR3 length equals 16 residues. V gave up 8 bases and J gave up 5 bases; unmatched junction bases: 14. CDR1 is MDHEN, CDR2 SYDVKM, per germline.

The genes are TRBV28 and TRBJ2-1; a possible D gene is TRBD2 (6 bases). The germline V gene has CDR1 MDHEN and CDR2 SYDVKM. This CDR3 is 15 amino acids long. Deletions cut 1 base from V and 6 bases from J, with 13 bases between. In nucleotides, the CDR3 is TGTGCCAGCAGTTTATTGGCTTTGGGGGGCAATGAGCAGTTCTTC. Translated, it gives CASSLLALGGNEQFF.

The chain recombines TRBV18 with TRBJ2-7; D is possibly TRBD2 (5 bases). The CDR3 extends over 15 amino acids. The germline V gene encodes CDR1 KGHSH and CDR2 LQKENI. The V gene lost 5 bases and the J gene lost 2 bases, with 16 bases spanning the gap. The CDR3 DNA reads TGTGCCAGCTCATCAAAGGACTGGCCTACCTACGAGCAGTACTTC. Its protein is CASSSKDWPTYEQYF.

CDR3 protein: CASGVTGGTDTQYF. The CDR3 region has the DNA TGTGCCAGCGGCGTAACAGGGGGCACAGATACGCAGTATTTT. The chain combines TRBV21-1 with TRBJ2-3; TRBD1 is the table's D call, not checked against the DNA. TRBV21-1 is a pseudogene. CDR3 size: 14 residues.

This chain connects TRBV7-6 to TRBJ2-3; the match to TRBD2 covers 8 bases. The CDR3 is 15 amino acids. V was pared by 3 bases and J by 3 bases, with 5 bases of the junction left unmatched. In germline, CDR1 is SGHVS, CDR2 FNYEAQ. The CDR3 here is CASSLGRGATDTQYF. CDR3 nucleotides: TGTGCCAGCAGCTTGGGGCGGGGGGCGACAGATACGCAGTATTTT.

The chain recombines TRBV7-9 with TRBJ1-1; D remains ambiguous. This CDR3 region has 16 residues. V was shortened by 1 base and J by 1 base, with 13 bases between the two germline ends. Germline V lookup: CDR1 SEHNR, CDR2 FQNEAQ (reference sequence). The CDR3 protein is CASSLGDFRGNTEAFF. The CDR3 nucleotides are TGTGCCAGCAGCTTAGGAGACTTCCGCGGGAACACTGAAGCTTTCTTT.

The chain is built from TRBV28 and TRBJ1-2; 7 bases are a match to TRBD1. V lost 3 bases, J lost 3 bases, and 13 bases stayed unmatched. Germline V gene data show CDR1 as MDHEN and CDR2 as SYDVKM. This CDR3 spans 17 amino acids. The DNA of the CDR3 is TGTGCCAGCAGTTTGGGGACGCGAACAGGGGCCTACTATGGCTACACCTTC. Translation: CASSLGTRTGAYYGYTF.

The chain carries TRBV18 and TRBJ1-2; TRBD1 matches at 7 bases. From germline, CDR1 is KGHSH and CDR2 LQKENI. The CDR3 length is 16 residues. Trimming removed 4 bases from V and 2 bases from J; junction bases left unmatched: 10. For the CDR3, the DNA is TGTGCCAGCTCACTCGAAGGATCGACAGGGAACTATGGCTACACCTTC. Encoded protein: CASSLEGSTGNYGYTF.